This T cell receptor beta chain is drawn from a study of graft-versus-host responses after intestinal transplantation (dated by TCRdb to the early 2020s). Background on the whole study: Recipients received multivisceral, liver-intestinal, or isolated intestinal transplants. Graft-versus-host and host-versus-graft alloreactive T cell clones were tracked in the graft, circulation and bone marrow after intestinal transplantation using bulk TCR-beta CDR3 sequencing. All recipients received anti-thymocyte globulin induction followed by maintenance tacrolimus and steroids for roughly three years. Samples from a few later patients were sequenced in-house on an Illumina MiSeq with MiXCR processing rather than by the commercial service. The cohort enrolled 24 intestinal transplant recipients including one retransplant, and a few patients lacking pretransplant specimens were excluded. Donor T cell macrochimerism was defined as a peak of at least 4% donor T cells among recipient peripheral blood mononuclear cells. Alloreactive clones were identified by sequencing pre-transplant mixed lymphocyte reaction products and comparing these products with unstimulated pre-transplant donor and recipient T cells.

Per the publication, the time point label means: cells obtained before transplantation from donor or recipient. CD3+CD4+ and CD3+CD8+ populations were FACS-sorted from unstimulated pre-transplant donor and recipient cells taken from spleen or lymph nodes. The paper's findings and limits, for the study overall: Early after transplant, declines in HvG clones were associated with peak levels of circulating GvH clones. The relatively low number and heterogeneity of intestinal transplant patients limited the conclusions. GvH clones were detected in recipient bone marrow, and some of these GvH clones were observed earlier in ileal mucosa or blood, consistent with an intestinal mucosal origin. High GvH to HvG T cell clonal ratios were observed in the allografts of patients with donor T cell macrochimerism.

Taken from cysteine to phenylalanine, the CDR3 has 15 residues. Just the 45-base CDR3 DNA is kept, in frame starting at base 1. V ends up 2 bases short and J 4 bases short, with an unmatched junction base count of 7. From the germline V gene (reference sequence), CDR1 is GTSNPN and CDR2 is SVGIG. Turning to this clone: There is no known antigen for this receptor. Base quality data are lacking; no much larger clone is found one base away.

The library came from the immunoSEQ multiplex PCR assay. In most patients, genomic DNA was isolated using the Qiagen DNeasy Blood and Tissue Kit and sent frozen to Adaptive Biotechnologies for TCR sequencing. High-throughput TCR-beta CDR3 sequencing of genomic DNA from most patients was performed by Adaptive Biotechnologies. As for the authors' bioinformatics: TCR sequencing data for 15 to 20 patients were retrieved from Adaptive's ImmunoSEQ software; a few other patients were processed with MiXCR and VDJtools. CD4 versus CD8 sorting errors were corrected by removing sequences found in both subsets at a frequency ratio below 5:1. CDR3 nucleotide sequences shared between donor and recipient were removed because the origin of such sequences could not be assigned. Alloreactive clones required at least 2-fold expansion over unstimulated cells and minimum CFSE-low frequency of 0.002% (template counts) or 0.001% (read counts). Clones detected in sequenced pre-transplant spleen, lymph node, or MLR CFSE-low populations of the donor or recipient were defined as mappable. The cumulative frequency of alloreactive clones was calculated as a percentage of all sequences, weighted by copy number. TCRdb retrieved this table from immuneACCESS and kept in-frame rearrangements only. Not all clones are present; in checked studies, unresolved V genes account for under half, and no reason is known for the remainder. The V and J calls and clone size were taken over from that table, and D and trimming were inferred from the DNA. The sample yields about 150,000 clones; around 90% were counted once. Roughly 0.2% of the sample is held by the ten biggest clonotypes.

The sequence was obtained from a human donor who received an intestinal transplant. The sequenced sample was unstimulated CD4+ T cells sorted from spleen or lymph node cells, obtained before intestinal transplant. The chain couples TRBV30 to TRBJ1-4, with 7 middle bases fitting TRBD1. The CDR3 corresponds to CAWSPPGQSNEKLFF. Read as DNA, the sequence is TGTGCCTGGAGTCCACCGGGACAGAGTAATGAAAAACTGTTTTTT.